These 5 T cell receptor beta chains were sequenced from one sample in a study of T cell responses to AZD1222 COVID-19 vaccine. Assay used: immunoSEQ multiplex PCR; TCRdb lists only in-frame clones, some missing. The repertoire holds about 150,000 clones, with 90% as singletons. Sequencing used peripheral blood, obtained 28 days after the second AZD1222 dose. These receptors originate from an adult who received the AZD1222 COVID-19 vaccine.

The V gene is TRBV29-1, the J gene TRBJ1-2; TRBD1 matches 9 bases. CDR1 SQVTM and CDR2 ANQGSEA come from the germline V gene. The CDR3 length is 12 residues. V shed 8 bases and J 3 bases; nucleotides not matched to a gene: 4. CDR3 DNA sequence: TGCAGCACCGACAGGGGGTACTATGGCTACACCTTC. Its translation is CSTDRGYYGYTF.

V and J are TRBV6-5 and TRBJ1-1; the D is unclear. Germline V gives CDR1 MNHEY, CDR2 SVGAGI. Deletions cut 6 bases from V and 4 bases from J, with 6 bases between. The CDR3 length is 11 residues. CDR3: CASRSVTEAFF. The CDR3 DNA follows: TGTGCCAGCAGATCGGTCACTGAAGCTTTCTTT.

The gene calls are TRBV3-1 (or the pseudogene TRBV3-2) and TRBJ1-1, with a weak D call TRBD1 (6 bases). Looked up from germline, CDR1 is LGHDT and CDR2 is YNNKEL (reference sequence). V dropped 2 bases and J dropped 6 bases, with 16 bases sitting between them. The CDR3 extends over 15 amino acids. CDR3 DNA: TGTGCCAGCAGCCAACGGGCCACAGGGAGGTCTGAAGCTTTCTTT. Translating gives CASSQRATGRSEAFF.

This chain joins TRBV6-1 and TRBJ1-1; 10 bases map to TRBD1. From germline, CDR1 is MNHNS and CDR2 SASEGT. The V and J ends lost 2 bases and 4 bases, in that order; junction bases with no gene match: 1. CDR3 size: 14 residues. CDR3: CASSERTGGTEAFF. In DNA, the CDR3 is TGTGCCAGCAGTGAACGGACAGGGGGCACTGAAGCTTTCTTT.

The J gene is TRBJ1-5, the V gene TRBV6-5; TRBD1 might be the D (5 bases). Trimming stripped 6 bases from V and 0 bases from J, with 12 bases between. CDR1 is MNHEY, CDR2 SVGAGI, per germline. The length of the CDR3 is 15 residues. CDR3 in amino acids: CASSSGTDSNQPQHF. The CDR3 nucleotides read TGTGCCAGCAGCTCTGGGACGGATAGCAATCAGCCCCAGCATTTT.